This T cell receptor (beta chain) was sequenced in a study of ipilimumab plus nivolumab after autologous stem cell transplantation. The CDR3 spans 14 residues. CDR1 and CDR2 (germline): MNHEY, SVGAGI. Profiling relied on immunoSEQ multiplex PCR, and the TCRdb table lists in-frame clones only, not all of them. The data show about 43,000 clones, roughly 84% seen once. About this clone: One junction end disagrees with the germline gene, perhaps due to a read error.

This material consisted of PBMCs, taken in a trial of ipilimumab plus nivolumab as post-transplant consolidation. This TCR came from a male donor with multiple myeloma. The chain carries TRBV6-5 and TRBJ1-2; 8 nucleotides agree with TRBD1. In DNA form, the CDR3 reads TGTGCCAGCAGTCATTCGGACAGGGACTATGGCTGCACCTTC. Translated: CASSHSDRDYGCTF.